The clone carrying this T cell receptor (beta chain) showed up just once. Produced via immunoSEQ multiplex PCR; TCRdb's table is partial and in-frame only. Of fewer than 300,000 clones listed, around nine tenths are singletons. These data originate in a study of blood T cell repertoires in COVID-19. Study overall: Italy, Spain and the United States were the sources of the convalescent and acute COVID-19 samples. Sources were T cells, B-cell-depleted T cells, or PBMCs; the material itself was cDNA or gDNA.

J was trimmed by 4 bases and V by 3 bases; bases with no gene match: 3. This CDR3 is 14 amino acids long. Germline V gene data show CDR1 as MDHEN and CDR2 as SYDVKM. Membership in each cohort depended on participant-reported clinical history. The chain links TRBV28 to TRBJ1-5, with 7 bases lining up with TRBD1. The sequence was obtained from a woman in her twenties or thirties who had recovered from COVID-19. The sample was PBMCs or T cells enriched from blood (not recorded which). CDR3 DNA sequence: TGTGCCAGCAGTTTGGGACAGAGTAATCAGCCCCAGCATTTT. Its translation: CASSLGQSNQPQHF.